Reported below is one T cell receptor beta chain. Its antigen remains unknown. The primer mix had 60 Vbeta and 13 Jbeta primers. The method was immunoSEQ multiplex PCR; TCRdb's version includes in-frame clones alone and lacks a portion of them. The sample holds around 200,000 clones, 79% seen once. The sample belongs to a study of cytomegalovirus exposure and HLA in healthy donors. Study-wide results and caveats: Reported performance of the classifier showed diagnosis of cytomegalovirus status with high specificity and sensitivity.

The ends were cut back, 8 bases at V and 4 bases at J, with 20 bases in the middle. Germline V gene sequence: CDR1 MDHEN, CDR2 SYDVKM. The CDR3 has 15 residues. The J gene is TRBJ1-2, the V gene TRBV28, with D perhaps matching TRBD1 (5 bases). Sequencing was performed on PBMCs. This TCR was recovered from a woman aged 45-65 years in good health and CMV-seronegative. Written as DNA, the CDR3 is TGTGCCAGCGGCCGGGCGGCAGGGCGAATCTATGGCTACACCTTC. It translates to CASGRAAGRIYGYTF.